The present TCR beta chain was sequenced within a study of CD8 T cells in ankylosing spondylitis. Points from the study as a whole: As for the disease-linked clones, they showed a CD8+ phenotype and occurred at relatively low frequencies in peripheral blood. Disease-linked clones reportedly concentrated significantly in matched ankylosing spondylitis synovial fluid. Among TCR beta sequences, a motif of roughly 8 highly homologous variants appeared characteristic of ankylosing spondylitis blood.

For TCR beta, libraries came from quantitative 5'-RACE with molecular barcodes. TCRdb redid the calling of the 5' RACE reads with MiXCR, one entry per CDR3 protein. The table shows about 280,000 distinct CDR3 sequences, with around 18% occurring only once. The germline V and J ends were trimmed by 3 bases and 3 bases, with 3 bases remaining between them. The length of the CDR3 is 12 residues. A word on this clonotype: The target antigen is unknown.

V usage is TRBV12-3 or TRBV12-4 and J usage is TRBJ1-5; D is unresolved. The source is a male donor with ankylosing spondylitis or in good health (not recorded which). Sequenced material: blood, either unsorted or a sorted T cell fraction (not recorded which). The CDR3 DNA sequence: TGTGCCAGCAGTTTGAACAATCAGCCCCAGCATTTT. This encodes CASSLNNQPQHF.